This entry lists 13 T cell receptor beta chains sequenced from one sample in a study of technical replicates of blood from several donors. Assay: immunoSEQ multiplex PCR; the TCRdb copy retains only in-frame clones and omits some. The table includes 65,000 to 90,000 clones, over 95% detected once. Sequenced sample: T cells isolated from PBMCs. The source of these receptors is a human donor in good health.

This clone was picked up one time. CDR3 protein: CASQKTGNMPGNTIYF. DNA of the CDR3: TGTGCCAGCCAAAAGACAGGGAATATGCCTGGAAACACCATATATTTT. The V and J genes are TRBV27 and TRBJ1-3; 7 bases agree with TRBD1. Germline V gene lookup returns CDR1 MNHEY and CDR2 SMNVEV (reference sequence). V lost 8 bases and J lost 2; bases outside the gene matches: 12. CDR3 length: 16 amino acids.

The CDR3 loop is CASSPGFEAFF. The CDR3 DNA reads as TGTGCCAGCAGCCCGGGATTTGAAGCTTTCTTT. The chain recombines TRBV7-9 with TRBJ1-1; D is unresolved. The CDR3 is 11 amino acids. Germline V gene sequence: CDR1 SEHNR, CDR2 FQNEAQ (reference sequence). V lost 5 bases and J 7 bases, leaving 8 bases between the germline ends.

The CDR3 DNA is TGTGCCAGCAGCTCGGAGAGACAGGGTTCTCGTAATGAAAAACTGTTTTTT. Translating gives CASSSERQGSRNEKLFF. The chain has TRBV5-6 and TRBJ1-4, with 7 bases fitting TRBD1. CDR3 length: 17 residues. V shed 3 bases, J shed 4 bases, and the junction held 12 bases outside the gene matches. Germline CDR1 reads SGHDT; CDR2 reads YYEEEE.

The chain combines TRBV6-5 with TRBJ2-1; TRBD2 matches 15 bases. This CDR3 region has 15 residues. The V gene's germline CDR1 is MNHEY and CDR2 SVGAGI. With V trimmed by 4 bases and J by 6 bases, 1 base remained unmatched. This chain's CDR3 is CASSWTSGRANEQFF. CDR3 nucleotide sequence: TGTGCCAGCAGTTGGACTAGCGGGAGGGCCAATGAGCAGTTCTTC.

In its sample, this clone was seen a few times. This sequence joins TRBV29-1 and TRBJ2-1; D is undetermined. Germline loops: CDR1 SQVTM, CDR2 ANQGSEA. The CDR3 has 11 residues. Deletions cut 7 bases from V and 2 bases from J, with 6 bases between. The CDR3 DNA sequence: TGCAGCGGCGCTCCCTACAATGAGCAGTTCTTC. Translating it yields CSGAPYNEQFF.

The V gene is TRBV6-6, the J gene TRBJ2-1, with 14 bases identical to TRBD2. Trimming removed 5 bases from V and 8 bases from J; junction bases left unmatched: 5. This CDR3 has 15 residues. Germline V CDR1 and CDR2: MNHNY, SVGAGI (reference sequence). The CDR3 sequence: CASSPGTSGSYEQFF. The CDR3 DNA reads TGTGCCAGCAGTCCCGGGACTAGCGGGAGTTATGAGCAGTTCTTC.

Here the CDR3 reads CASSQRDYYNEQFF. Written as DNA, the CDR3 is TGCGCCAGCAGCCAGAGGGACTACTACAATGAGCAGTTCTTC. The chain is built from TRBV4-1 and TRBJ2-1; 7 bases line up with TRBD2. V lost 3 bases to trimming and J lost 3 bases; unmatched junction nucleotides: 2. Germline V gene sequence: CDR1 MGHRA, CDR2 YSYEKL. The CDR3 length is 14 residues.

This chain connects TRBV6-1 to TRBJ2-7, with D possibly matching TRBD1 (5 bases). The length of the CDR3 is 13 residues. From germline, CDR1 is MNHNS and CDR2 SASEGT. V was shortened by 3 bases and J by 4 bases, with 10 bases between the two germline ends. The CDR3 sequence: CASSDFPGYEQYF. CDR3 nucleotide sequence: TGTGCCAGCAGTGATTTCCCAGGGTACGAGCAGTACTTC.

The genes are TRBV6-5 and TRBJ1-1, with a tentative D call TRBD1 (6 bases). Trimming shortened V by 8 bases and J by 2 bases, and 12 bases separated the two germline ends. The CDR3 consists of 13 residues. CDR1 is MNHEY, CDR2 SVGAGI, per germline. The CDR3 coding sequence is TGTGCCAGCCGACTACAGGGAAACACTGAAGCTTTCTTT. This encodes CASRLQGNTEAFF.

The chain recombines TRBV30 with TRBJ2-3; D is possibly TRBD2 (6 bases). CDR3 length equals 16 residues. Germline V lookup: CDR1 GTSNPN, CDR2 SVGIG (reference sequence). The germline V and J ends were trimmed by 1 base and 5 bases, with 19 bases remaining between them. The CDR3 DNA reads TGTGCCTGGAGTGACGAATTGAGACTAGGAATAGATACGCAGTATTTT. Translated: CAWSDELRLGIDTQYF.

The chain combines TRBV9 with TRBJ2-2; TRBD2 might be the D (5 bases). This CDR3 contains 15 residues. Germline CDR1 is SGDLS and CDR2 is YYNGEE. V shed 7 bases and J shed 0 bases, with 13 bases lying between them. CDR3 sequence: CASHGEYSNTGELFF. In DNA, the CDR3 is TGTGCCAGCCATGGGGAGTACTCGAACACCGGGGAGCTGTTTTTT. The full variable domain, its missing parts supplied by reference TRBV9 and TRBJ2-2, is DSGVTQTPKHLITATGQRVTLRCSPRSGDLSVYWYQQSLDQGLQFLIQYYNGEERAKGNILERFSAQQFPDLHSELNLSSLELGDSALYFCASHGEYSNTGELFFGEGSRLTVL.

The table lists this clone with a few counts. The chain combines TRBV2 with TRBJ1-1; the D gene is possibly TRBD1 (5 bases). The germline V and J ends were trimmed by 2 bases and 0 bases, with 13 bases remaining between them. The CDR3 consists of 16 residues. Germline V CDR1 and CDR2: SNHLY, FYNNEI. DNA for the CDR3: TGTGCCAGCAGTGAAAGGGGTCTGGTTATGAACACTGAAGCTTTCTTT. Residues: CASSERGLVMNTEAFF.

The J gene is TRBJ1-1, the V gene TRBV7-2; the D is unclear. The CDR3 has 14 residues. Germline CDR1 SGHTA, CDR2 FQGNSA. The germline V and J ends were trimmed by 2 bases and 1 base, with 8 bases remaining between them. This CDR3 is CASSLSAGNTEAFF. CDR3 nucleotide sequence: TGTGCCAGCAGCTTATCGGCGGGGAACACTGAAGCTTTCTTT.